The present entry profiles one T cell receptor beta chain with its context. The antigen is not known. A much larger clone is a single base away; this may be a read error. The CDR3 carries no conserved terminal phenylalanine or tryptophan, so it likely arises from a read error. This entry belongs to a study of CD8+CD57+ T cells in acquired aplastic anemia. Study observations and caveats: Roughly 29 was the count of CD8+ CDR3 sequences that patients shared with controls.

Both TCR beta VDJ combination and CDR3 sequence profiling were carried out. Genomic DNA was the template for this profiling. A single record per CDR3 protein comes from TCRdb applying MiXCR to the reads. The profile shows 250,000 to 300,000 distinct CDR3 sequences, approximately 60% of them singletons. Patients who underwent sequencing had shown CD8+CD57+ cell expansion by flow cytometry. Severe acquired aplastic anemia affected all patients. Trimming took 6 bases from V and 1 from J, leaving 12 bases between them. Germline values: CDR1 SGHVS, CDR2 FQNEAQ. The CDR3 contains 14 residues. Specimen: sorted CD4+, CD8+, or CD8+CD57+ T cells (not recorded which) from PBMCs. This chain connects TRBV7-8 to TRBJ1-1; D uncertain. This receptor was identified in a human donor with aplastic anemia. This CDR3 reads CASSYQTRNTEAFS. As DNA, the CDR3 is TGTGCCAGCAGTTACCAAACAAGGAACACTGAAGCTTTCTCT.